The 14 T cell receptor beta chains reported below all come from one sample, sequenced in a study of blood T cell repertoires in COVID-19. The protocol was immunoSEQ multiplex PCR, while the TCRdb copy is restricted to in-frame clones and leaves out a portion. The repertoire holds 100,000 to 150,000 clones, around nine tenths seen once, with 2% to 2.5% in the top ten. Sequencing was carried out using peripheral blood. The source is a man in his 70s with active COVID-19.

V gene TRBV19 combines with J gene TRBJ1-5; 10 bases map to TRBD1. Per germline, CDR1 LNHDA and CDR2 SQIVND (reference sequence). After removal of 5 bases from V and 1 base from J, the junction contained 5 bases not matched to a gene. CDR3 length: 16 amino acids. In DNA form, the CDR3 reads TGTGCCAGTAGTGCCCGGGACAGGGGAAGCAATCAGCCCCAGCATTTT. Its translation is CASSARDRGSNQPQHF.

The CDR3 DNA reads as TGTGCCAGCAGCCGTGACAGGGGGAATACCTACGAGCAGTACTTC. It translates to CASSRDRGNTYEQYF. The V and J genes are TRBV27 and TRBJ2-7; 9 bases line up with TRBD1. CDR3 length equals 15 residues. The V gene end was trimmed by 6 bases and the J gene end by 2 bases; junction bases not matched to a gene: 8. The germline CDR1 and CDR2 sequences are MNHEY and SMNVEV (reference sequence).

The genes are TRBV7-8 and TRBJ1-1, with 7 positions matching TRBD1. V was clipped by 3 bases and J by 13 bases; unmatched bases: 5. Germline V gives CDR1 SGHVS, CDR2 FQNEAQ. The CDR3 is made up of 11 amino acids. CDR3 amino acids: CASSFDRADFF. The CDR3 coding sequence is TGTGCCAGCAGCTTCGACAGGGCTGATTTCTTT.

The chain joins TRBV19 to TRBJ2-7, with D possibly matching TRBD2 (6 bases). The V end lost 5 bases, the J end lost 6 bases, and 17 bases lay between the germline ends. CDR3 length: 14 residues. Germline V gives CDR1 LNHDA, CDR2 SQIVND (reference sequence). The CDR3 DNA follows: TGTGCCAGTAGTCCTTCCACCCAGGGAGGCGAGCAGTACTTC. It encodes CASSPSTQGGEQYF.

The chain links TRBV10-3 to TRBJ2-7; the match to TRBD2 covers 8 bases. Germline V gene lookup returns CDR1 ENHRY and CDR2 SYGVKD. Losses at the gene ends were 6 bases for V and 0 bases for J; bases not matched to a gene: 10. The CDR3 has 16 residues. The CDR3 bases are TGTGCCATCAGCGATAATCTAGCGGGTCTCTCCTACGAGCAGTACTTC. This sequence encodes CAISDNLAGLSYEQYF.

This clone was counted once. CDR3 nucleotide sequence: TGTGCCAGCAGCGCCCGTGGACAGTATTCGAATTCACCCCTCCACTTT. Translated: CASSARGQYSNSPLHF. The chain links TRBV11-2 to TRBJ1-6, with TRBD1 as a possible D gene (6 bases). Germline loops: CDR1 SGHAT, CDR2 FQNNGV. The CDR3 runs to 16 residues. Deletions cut 5 bases from V and 7 bases from J, with 18 bases between. Variable domain in full (rest from reference TRBV11-2 and TRBJ1-6): EAGVAQSPRYKIIEKRQSVAFWCNPISGHATLYWYQQILGQGPKLLIQFQNNGVVDDSQLPKDRFSAERLKGVDSTLKIQPAKLEDSAVYLCASSARGQYSNSPLHFGNGTRLTVT.

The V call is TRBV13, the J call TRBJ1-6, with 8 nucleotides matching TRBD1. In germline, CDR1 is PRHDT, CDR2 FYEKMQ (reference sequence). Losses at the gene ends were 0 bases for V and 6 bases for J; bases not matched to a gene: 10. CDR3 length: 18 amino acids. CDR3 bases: TGTGCCAGCAGCTTAGGCCTACGGCAGGGGGCCTTTAATTCACCCCTCCACTTT. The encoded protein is CASSLGLRQGAFNSPLHF.

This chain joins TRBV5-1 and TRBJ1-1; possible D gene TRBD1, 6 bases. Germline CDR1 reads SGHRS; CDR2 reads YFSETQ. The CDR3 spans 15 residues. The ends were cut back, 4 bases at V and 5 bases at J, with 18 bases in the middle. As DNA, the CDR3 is TGCGCCAGCAGCCCACAGGGATCCAGGGGTACTGAAGCTTTCTTT. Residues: CASSPQGSRGTEAFF.

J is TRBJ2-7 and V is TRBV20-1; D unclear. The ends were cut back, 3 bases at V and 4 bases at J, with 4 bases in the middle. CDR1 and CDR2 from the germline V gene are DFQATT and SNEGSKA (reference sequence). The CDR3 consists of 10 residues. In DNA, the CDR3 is TGCAGTGCTAGCGAGTACGAGCAGTACTTC. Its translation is CSASEYEQYF.

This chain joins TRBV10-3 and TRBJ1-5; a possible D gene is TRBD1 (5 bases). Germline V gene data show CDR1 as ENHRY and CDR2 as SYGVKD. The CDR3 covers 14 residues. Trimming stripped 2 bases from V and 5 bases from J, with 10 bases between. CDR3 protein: CAISEQGGDQPQHF. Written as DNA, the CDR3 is TGTGCCATCAGTGAGCAGGGAGGGGATCAGCCCCAGCATTTT.

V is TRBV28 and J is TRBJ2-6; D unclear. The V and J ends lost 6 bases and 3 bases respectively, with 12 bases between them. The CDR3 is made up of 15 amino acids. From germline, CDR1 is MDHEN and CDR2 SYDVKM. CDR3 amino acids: CASSSPPSGANVLTF. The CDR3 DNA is TGTGCCAGCAGCTCTCCGCCGAGTGGGGCCAACGTCCTGACTTTC.

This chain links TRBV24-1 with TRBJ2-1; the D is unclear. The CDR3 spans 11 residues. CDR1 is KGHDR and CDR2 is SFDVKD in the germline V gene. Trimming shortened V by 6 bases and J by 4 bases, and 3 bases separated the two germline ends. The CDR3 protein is CATSTYNEQFF. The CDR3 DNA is TGTGCCACCAGTACATACAATGAGCAGTTCTTC.

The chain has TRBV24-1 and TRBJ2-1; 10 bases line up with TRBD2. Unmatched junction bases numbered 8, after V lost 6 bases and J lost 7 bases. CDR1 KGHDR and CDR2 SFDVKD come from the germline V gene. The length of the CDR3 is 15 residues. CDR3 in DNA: TGTGCCACCAGTATGAGCGGGAGGGCAGATAATGAGCAGTTCTTC. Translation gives CATSMSGRADNEQFF.

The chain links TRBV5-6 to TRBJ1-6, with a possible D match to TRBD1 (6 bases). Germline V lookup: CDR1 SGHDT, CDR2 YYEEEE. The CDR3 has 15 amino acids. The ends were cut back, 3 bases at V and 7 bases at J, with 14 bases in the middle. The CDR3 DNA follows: TGTGCCAGCAGCTGGGGGCCACAGTGGAATTCACCCCTCCACTTT. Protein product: CASSWGPQWNSPLHF. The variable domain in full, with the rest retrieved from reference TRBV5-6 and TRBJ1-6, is DAGVTQSPTHLIKTRGQQVTLRCSPKSGHDTVSWYQQALGQGPQFIFQYYEEEERQRGNFPDRFSGHQFPNYSSELNVNALLLGDSALYLCASSWGPQWNSPLHFGNGTRLTVT.